The 22 T cell receptor beta chains below all came from one sample that was sequenced in a study of T cells in Graves' hyperthyroidism and ophthalmopathy. TCR beta CDR3 regions were amplified from RNA. First-round RT-PCR targeting the TCR CDR3 was performed with the HTBI primer set. Each CDR3 protein gets one entry after TCRdb re-called the multiplex PCR reads with MiXCR. The sample lists nearly 600,000 distinct CDR3 sequences; more than 11% were seen once. The sequenced sample was blood. Receptors originate from a woman in her twenties or thirties with Graves' hyperthyroidism that later progressed to Graves' ophthalmopathy.

This clonotype came up many times. CDR3: CSVATDTTGTPEAFF. The CDR3 DNA reads as TGCAGCGTCGCGACGGACACAACAGGGACCCCTGAAGCTTTCTTT. This chain links TRBV29-1 with TRBJ1-1; a possible D gene is TRBD1 (6 bases). The length of the CDR3 is 15 residues. Germline assignment: CDR1 SQVTM and CDR2 ANQGSEA. V lost 6 bases to trimming and J lost 6 bases, with 23 bases between them.

At least ten counts were recorded for this clonotype. The rearrangement joins TRBV7-8 to TRBJ1-1, with unresolved D. Per germline, CDR1 SGHVS and CDR2 FQNEAQ. The CDR3 is made up of 14 amino acids. With 5 bases removed from V and 5 bases from J, the gap between germline ends came to 15 bases. DNA of the CDR3: TGTGCCAGCAGCCCTCGGATATCGAAAACTGAAGCTTTCTTT. This translates into CASSPRISKTEAFF.

This clonotype occurred many times. The chain is built from TRBV20-1 and TRBJ2-1; 9 bases align to TRBD2. CDR1 and CDR2 (germline): DFQATT, SNEGSKA (reference sequence). Unmatched junction bases numbered 6, after V lost 7 bases and J lost 5 bases. The CDR3 runs to 13 residues. In DNA form, the CDR3 reads TGCAGTGTTGAGGGACTAGCAAACAATGAGCAGTTCTTC. Its protein product is CSVEGLANNEQFF.

The sample holds many counts of this clonotype. The chain combines TRBV30 with TRBJ1-2; no reliable D call. This CDR3 is 11 amino acids long. Germline V CDR1 and CDR2: GTSNPN, SVGIG (reference sequence). V shed 4 bases and J shed 4 bases, with 7 bases lying between them. The chain's CDR3 is CAWKYIYGYTF. The DNA of the CDR3 is TGTGCCTGGAAATACATCTATGGCTACACCTTC.

This clonotype has only a few counts. The V gene is TRBV12-3 or TRBV12-4, the J gene TRBJ1-1; no firm D call. Trimming removed 3 bases from V and 0 bases from J, with 8 bases in between. The CDR3 runs 14 residues. The CDR3 protein is CASSLAGVNTEAFF. The CDR3 coding sequence is TGTGCCAGCAGTTTGGCGGGTGTGAACACTGAAGCTTTCTTT.

This clonotype was detected many times. V usage is TRBV6-2 or TRBV6-3 and J usage is TRBJ2-6, with D unclear. Deletions cut 5 bases from V and 0 bases from J, with 11 bases between. In germline, CDR1 is MNHEY, CDR2 SVGEGT. The CDR3 contains 16 residues. The CDR3 reads CASSTRISSGANVLTF. In nucleotides, the CDR3 is TGTGCCAGCAGTACCCGGATCAGCTCTGGGGCCAACGTCCTGACTTTC.

This clonotype was found many times. The CDR3 region is CSVGTSGRSLETQYF. Written as DNA, the CDR3 is TGCAGCGTCGGGACTAGCGGGAGATCCCTGGAGACCCAGTACTTC. J is TRBJ2-5 and V is TRBV29-1; 14 positions match TRBD2. The germline CDR1 and CDR2 sequences are SQVTM and ANQGSEA. With V trimmed by 6 bases and J by 5 bases, 8 bases remained unmatched. The CDR3 runs 15 residues. The whole variable domain, filled in from reference TRBV29-1 and TRBJ2-5, reads SAVISQKPSRDICQRGTSLTIQCQVDSQVTMMFWYRQQPGQSLTLIATANQGSEATYESGFVIDKFPISRPNLTFSTLTVSNMSPEDSSIYLCSVGTSGRSLETQYFGPGTRLLVL.

In this sample, this clonotype turned up a few times. With a much larger clone just one base away, this may be a read error. The chain links TRBV18 to TRBJ1-2; tentative D call: TRBD1 (6 bases). The CDR3 is 16 residues long. CDR1 is KGHSH, CDR2 LQKENI, per germline. CDR3 bases: TGTCCCAGCTCTCCGACGGCACAGGGAGGGCACTATGGCTACACCTTC. This sequence encodes CPSSPTAQGGHYGYTF.

The chain is built from TRBV30 and TRBJ1-1; 9 bases agree with TRBD1. V gave up 7 bases and J gave up 1 base; unmatched junction bases: 4. CDR1 and CDR2 (germline): GTSNPN, SVGIG (reference sequence). The CDR3 is 13 residues long. The CDR3 region is CAFWTGENTEAFF. The DNA for the CDR3 is TGTGCCTTTTGGACAGGGGAGAACACTGAAGCTTTCTTT. The entire variable domain, with the rest obtained from reference TRBV30 and TRBJ1-1, is as follows: SQTIHQWPATLVQPVGSPLSLECTVEGTSNPNLYWYRQAAGRGLQLLFYSVGIGQISSEVPQNLSASRPQDRQFILSSKKLLLSDSGFYLCAFWTGENTEAFFGQGTRLTVV.

This clonotype was found many times. V and J are TRBV27 and TRBJ1-2, with TRBD1 matching over 7 bases. Losses at the gene ends were 8 bases for V and 2 bases for J; bases not matched to a gene: 11. Germline CDR1 is MNHEY and CDR2 is SMNVEV (reference sequence). CDR3 length: 15 amino acids. DNA for the CDR3: TGTGCCAGCTCCGGGTCCAGGGGGGGGAACTATGGCTACACCTTC. Amino acids: CASSGSRGGNYGYTF.

Ten or more counts support this clonotype. This sequence joins TRBV7-3 and TRBJ2-1, with TRBD1 as a possible D gene (6 bases). The length of the CDR3 is 13 residues. V lost 8 bases, J lost 5 bases, and 13 bases lay in between. Germline V gene sequence: CDR1 SGHTA, CDR2 FQGTGA. This chain's CDR3 is CASARGSHNEQFF. CDR3 sequence (DNA): TGTGCCAGCGCTAGGGGGAGTCACAATGAGCAGTTCTTC.

In this sample, this clonotype turned up many times. The V call is TRBV12-3 or TRBV12-4, the J call TRBJ1-5; possible D gene TRBD1, 5 bases. Deletions cut 2 bases from V and 11 bases from J, with 13 bases between. This CDR3 has 13 residues. The CDR3, as DNA: TGTGCCAGCAGTTTACGGGGGTCCATGGCCCAGCATTTT. This encodes CASSLRGSMAQHF.

This clonotype was found many times. The chain is built from TRBV11-2 and TRBJ2-7, with D possibly matching TRBD2 (5 bases). The CDR3 spans 14 residues. Looked up from germline, CDR1 is SGHAT and CDR2 is FQNNGV. The ends were cut back, 1 base at V and 3 bases at J, with 10 bases in the middle. CDR3 region: CASSLGRLGYEQYF. Here the CDR3 DNA reads TGTGCCAGCAGCTTAGGGAGGTTGGGCTACGAGCAGTACTTC.

The chain joins TRBV2 to TRBJ2-1, with 8 bases matching TRBD1. With 5 bases clipped from V and 6 bases from J, the junction kept 9 bases outside the gene matches. The CDR3 covers 15 residues. Germline V gene sequence: CDR1 SNHLY, CDR2 FYNNEI. The chain's CDR3 is CASSSHTGTGNEQFF. The CDR3 region has the DNA TGTGCCAGCAGTTCTCATACCGGGACAGGCAATGAGCAGTTCTTC.

In this sample, this clonotype turned up many times. The genes are TRBV30 and TRBJ2-7, with 10 bases identical to TRBD2. Germline assignment: CDR1 GTSNPN and CDR2 SVGIG (reference sequence). The trim removed 0 bases at V and 7 bases at J, leaving 12 bases unmatched. This CDR3 has 16 amino acids. This CDR3 is CAWSVPESSGRKEQYF. CDR3 nucleotide sequence: TGTGCCTGGAGTGTACCTGAGTCTAGCGGGAGAAAAGAGCAGTACTTC.

This clonotype was seen many times. The rearrangement uses TRBV9 and TRBJ2-1, with 7 bases identical to TRBD2. The CDR3 covers 16 residues. Germline V gives CDR1 SGDLS, CDR2 YYNGEE. With 0 bases clipped from V and 8 bases from J, the junction kept 11 bases outside the gene matches. CDR3 bases: TGTGCCAGCAGCGTAGGAAGCGGGGTGGGTCTTCATGAGCAGTTCTTC. Translation: CASSVGSGVGLHEQFF.

Ten or more counts support this clonotype. This sequence joins TRBV28 and TRBJ1-5; 9 nucleotides align to TRBD1. Germline-derived CDR1 and CDR2 are MDHEN and SYDVKM. With 5 bases clipped from V and 5 bases from J, the junction kept 7 bases outside the gene matches. This CDR3 is built from 15 residues. The DNA for the CDR3 is TGTGCCAGCAGTCCCTGGACAGGGGACTATCAGCCCCAGCATTTT. This codes for CASSPWTGDYQPQHF.

The V gene is TRBV4-1, the J gene TRBJ2-7; maybe TRBD2 (6 bases). Germline CDR1 reads MGHRA; CDR2 reads YSYEKL. Trimming cost V 2 bases and J 7 bases, with 15 bases left between them. The CDR3 consists of 14 residues. CDR3 sequence (DNA): TGCGCCAGCAGCCAATATCATGGAGGGGTGGAGCAGTACTTC. Encoded protein: CASSQYHGGVEQYF.

On this clonotype: An end of the junction does not agree with germline; a read error may underlie this. The genes are TRBV6-2 or TRBV6-3 and TRBJ1-1; D is ambiguous. The length of the CDR3 is 13 residues. CDR1 is MNHEY and CDR2 is SVGEGT in the germline V gene. CDR3: CASFEVPNSEAFF. Here the CDR3 DNA reads TGTGCCAGCTTCGAGGTTCCGAACTCTGAAGCTTTCTTT.

This clonotype was seen many times. The rearrangement joins TRBV6-1 to TRBJ1-6; D gene uncertain. Germline V gene lookup returns CDR1 MNHNS and CDR2 SASEGT. The ends were cut back, 8 bases at V and 8 bases at J, with 10 bases in the middle. There are 12 residues in the CDR3. The CDR3 DNA reads as TGTGCCAGCGGAGGGTTGGATTCACCCCTCCACTTT. Translated: CASGGLDSPLHF.

This clonotype came up many times. J is TRBJ1-2 and V is TRBV6-1, with 7 bases aligning to TRBD1. Trimming removed 5 bases from V and 0 bases from J; junction bases left unmatched: 3. CDR1 MNHNS and CDR2 SASEGT come from the germline V gene. CDR3 size: 14 residues. The CDR3 sequence is CASSWDSANYGYTF. The CDR3 DNA sequence: TGTGCCAGCAGTTGGGACAGTGCTAACTATGGCTACACCTTC.

This clonotype was counted between two and nine times. The chain combines TRBV20-1 with TRBJ2-3; the D gene could be TRBD1 or TRBD2 (5 bases each). V lost 2 bases to trimming and J lost 5 bases, with 17 bases between them. CDR1 and CDR2 (germline): DFQATT, SNEGSKA (reference sequence). CDR3 length: 15 amino acids. Written as DNA, the CDR3 is TGCAGTGCTAGACCACAGCGGTGGGGGAAAGATACGCAGTATTTT. Amino acid sequence: CSARPQRWGKDTQYF.